One and the same sample provided the 3 T cell receptor beta chains below, sequenced in a study of T cell responses to AZD1222 COVID-19 vaccine. Sequencing was performed with immunoSEQ multiplex PCR; in TCRdb, only in-frame clones are kept and a portion is missing. The sample has roughly 120,000 clones; around 93% are singletons. The material was peripheral blood, obtained 28 days after the second AZD1222 dose. Receptors were obtained from an adult who received the AZD1222 COVID-19 vaccine.

V gene TRBV3-1 (or the pseudogene TRBV3-2) combines with J gene TRBJ2-1; D not certain. V dropped 0 bases and J dropped 8 bases, with 5 bases sitting between them. Germline V gene lookup returns CDR1 LGHDT and CDR2 YNNKEL (reference sequence). The CDR3 runs 12 residues. Here the CDR3 reads CASSQETDEQFF. The CDR3 nucleotides are TGTGCCAGCAGCCAAGAAACGGATGAGCAGTTCTTC.

The V and J genes are TRBV27 and TRBJ2-7, with 10 bases identical to TRBD1. V shed 6 bases and J 2 bases; nucleotides not matched to a gene: 4. Germline lookup yields CDR1 MNHEY and CDR2 SMNVEV (reference sequence). This CDR3 has 14 amino acids. CDR3 region: CASRDRGLAYEQYF. The CDR3 nucleotides read TGTGCCAGCAGAGACAGGGGGCTAGCCTACGAGCAGTACTTC.

This chain connects TRBV6-5 to TRBJ1-6, with D uncertain. Germline CDR1 MNHEY, CDR2 SVGAGI. Trimming stripped 5 bases from V and 4 bases from J, with 9 bases between. The CDR3 loop spans 14 amino acids. The CDR3 DNA is TGTGCCAGCAGTCTTACAGTGTATAATTCACCCCTCCACTTT. Its protein product is CASSLTVYNSPLHF.